This paragraph covers one TCR beta chain sequence. Its antigen is unknown. No base quality values were provided; no much bigger clone lies one nucleotide off. This sample includes further DNA sequences coding for the same CDR3. Healthy HIV-negative adults with no recently reported acute infections or vaccinations were included as donors. Every donor was a Caucasian adult residing in Nashville, Tennessee, USA. CD4+ T cells were enriched through magnetic negative selection, after which naive cells were positively selected on CD45RA and the remaining negative fraction served as the memory subset. Blood was collected by leukapheresis, and PBMCs were isolated by Ficoll-Histopaque density gradient centrifugation and then cryopreserved in liquid nitrogen vapor phase. Purity and quantity of every magnetically sorted T cell population were checked by analytical flow cytometry. Genomic DNA was isolated from each sorted fraction and quantified by UV absorbance on a Nanodrop 2000c.

The data were obtained in a study of shared clonotypes between healthy human individuals (dated by TCRdb to the early 2020s). In the study overall: A couple of women and three men aged 18 to 49 years were included in the cohort. Per donor, three plates each were used for CD4 naive and CD4 memory, two for CD8 naive, and one for CD8 memory. The study deeply sequenced blood TCR repertoires of about 5 healthy adults to estimate repertoire size and the extent of clonotype sharing between individuals. To increase sequencing depth and limit assay-specific biases, different laboratories used diverse techniques to prepare libraries and sequence TCR repertoires. Between about 0.94 and 8.9 billion PBMCs per donor were obtained by leukapheresis. Broader findings and caveats from the paper: Pairwise subsampling indicated that sequencing depth was expected to affect the degree of clonotype sharing among donors. Higher generation probabilities were observed for clonotypes shared by all four sorted-subset donors than for non-shared clonotypes. Larger estimated clonotype richness was generally found for naive subsets than for memory subsets. When several donors were compared, the shared fraction of clonotypes was about 5.2% for naive CD4, around 3.5% for naive CD8, 2% to 2.5% for memory CD4, and roughly 0.4% for memory CD8. Rarefaction of sorted-subset datasets indicated incomplete sequencing despite the large sequencing depth. Sampling was limited to blood, and TCR repertoires in tissue likely differ from TCR repertoires in blood. The genetic and exposure-history diversity represented was limited by the small number of donors.

Including the terminal cysteine and phenylalanine, the CDR3 comprises 15 residues. Only CDR3 DNA remains: 45 bases, in frame from the first base. Trimming removed 6 bases from V and 2 bases from J; the gene matches leave 8 bases unexplained. Based on the germline V gene (reference sequence), the CDR1 and CDR2 sequences are SEHNR and FQNEAQ. TCR CDR3 regions were amplified from genomic DNA by multiplex PCR using the deep immunoSEQ assay. Genomic DNA extracted from each cell subset was distributed evenly over all wells of several immunoSEQ 96-well plates, and each plate served as one replicate. For sorted subsets, each replicate PCR was loaded with 200 ng genomic DNA, equivalent to about 30,000 T cell genomes. The purified libraries were quantified using a Qubit 3.0 fluorometer, sized with a Bioanalyzer 2100, and then quantified again using the KAPA Library Quantification kit. Each immunoSEQ 96-well plate was sequenced on its own single-read 150-cycle Illumina NextSeq 550 flow cell. Concerning the study's data processing: Because the immunoSEQ output held only junctional sequences and lacked quality scores, the filtering could not match the filtering applied to full-length reads. To assign V/J genes and CDR3, sequences were annotated using PyIR, a Python wrapper for IgBLAST v1.9, with IMGT germline references. Any read was removed if the V/J assignment was weak (E-value above 1e-6), the CDR3 was missing, or the read contained stop codons, out-of-frame junctions, or ambiguous translated residues. V3J clonotypes were defined as sequences sharing an identical inferred V gene, J gene, and CDR3 amino acid sequence. To compute the percentage overlap between repertoires, the number of shared unique clonotypes was divided by the size of the smaller repertoire. Repertoire richness was assessed with RTK rarefaction, the Chao1 estimator, and Recon v2.1 estimates of unobserved clonotypes. Generation probabilities for all TCRbeta clonotypes obtained by the gDNA method from a few donors were computed using OLGA. The table comes from immuneACCESS by way of TCRdb, which keeps in-frame sequences with V and J called. Part of the clones is missing from these tables; in studies checked, under half for an unresolved V gene and the rest for unknown reasons. That table supplies the V and J calls and clone size; D and trimming were determined from the DNA. Across this sample there are a few million clones, with around 95% seen only once. The ten largest account for around 0.13% of the sample.

The rearranged segments are TRBV7-9 and TRBJ2-7, and 9 junction bases match TRBD1. Sequences were obtained from naive CD4+ T cells sorted from blood. Read against the paper, the sample's cell subset or site label means: CD45RA+ positively selected. The clonotype originates from a young man in good health. The CDR3 reads as follows: CASSPPGQGTYEQYF. The DNA reads as follows: TGTGCCAGCAGTCCCCCGGGACAGGGCACCTACGAGCAGTACTTC.